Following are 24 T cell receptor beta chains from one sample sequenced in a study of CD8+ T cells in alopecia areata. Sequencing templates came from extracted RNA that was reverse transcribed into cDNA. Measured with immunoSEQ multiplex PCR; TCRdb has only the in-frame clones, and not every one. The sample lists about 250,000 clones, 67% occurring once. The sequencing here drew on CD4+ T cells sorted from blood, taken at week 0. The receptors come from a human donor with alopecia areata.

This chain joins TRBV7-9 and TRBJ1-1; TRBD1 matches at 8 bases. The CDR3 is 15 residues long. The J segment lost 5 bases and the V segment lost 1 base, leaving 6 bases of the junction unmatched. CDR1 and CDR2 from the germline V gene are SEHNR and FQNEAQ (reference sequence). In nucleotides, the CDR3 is TGTGCCAGCAGCTTAGTCGGACAGGGAGATACTGAAGCTTTCTTT. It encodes CASSLVGQGDTEAFF.

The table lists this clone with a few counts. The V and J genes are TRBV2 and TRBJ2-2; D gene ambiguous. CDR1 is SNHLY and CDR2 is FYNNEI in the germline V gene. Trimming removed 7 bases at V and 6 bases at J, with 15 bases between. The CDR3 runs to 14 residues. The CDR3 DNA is TGTGCCAGCACCAAAAATCCTCCCCCCGGGGAGCTGTTTTTT. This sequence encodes CASTKNPPPGELFF. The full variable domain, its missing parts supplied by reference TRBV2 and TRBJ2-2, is EPEVTQTPSHQVTQMGQEVILRCVPISNHLYFYWYRQILGQKVEFLVSFYNNEISEKSEIFDDQFSVERPDGSNFTLKIRSTKLEDSAMYFCASTKNPPPGELFFGEGSRLTVL.

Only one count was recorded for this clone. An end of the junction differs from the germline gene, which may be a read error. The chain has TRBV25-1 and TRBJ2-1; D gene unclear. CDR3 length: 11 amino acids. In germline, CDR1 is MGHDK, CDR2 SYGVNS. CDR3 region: CASSEDLGTIF. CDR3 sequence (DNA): TGTGCCAGCAGTGAAGATCTCGGCACGATCTTC.

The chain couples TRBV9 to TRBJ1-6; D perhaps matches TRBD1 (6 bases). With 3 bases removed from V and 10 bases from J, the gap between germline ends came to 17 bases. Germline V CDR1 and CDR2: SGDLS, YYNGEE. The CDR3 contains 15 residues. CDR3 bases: TGTGCCAGCAGCGACACAGGGATGGTTGGGTCACCCCTCCACTTT. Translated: CASSDTGMVGSPLHF. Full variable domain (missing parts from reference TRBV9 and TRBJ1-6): DSGVTQTPKHLITATGQRVTLRCSPRSGDLSVYWYQQSLDQGLQFLIQYYNGEERAKGNILERFSAQQFPDLHSELNLSSLELGDSALYFCASSDTGMVGSPLHFGNGTRLTVT.

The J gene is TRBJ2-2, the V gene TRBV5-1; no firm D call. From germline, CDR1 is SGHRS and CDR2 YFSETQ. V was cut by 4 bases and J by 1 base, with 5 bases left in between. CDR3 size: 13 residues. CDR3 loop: CASSAKNTGELFF. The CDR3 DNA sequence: TGCGCCAGCAGCGCCAAGAACACCGGGGAGCTGTTTTTT.

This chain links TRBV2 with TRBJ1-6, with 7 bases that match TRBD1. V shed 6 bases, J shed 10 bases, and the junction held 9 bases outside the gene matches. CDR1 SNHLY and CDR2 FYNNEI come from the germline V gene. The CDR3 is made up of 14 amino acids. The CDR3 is CASSEDRPYSPLHF. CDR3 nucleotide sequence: TGTGCCAGCAGCGAGGACAGGCCGTACTCACCCCTCCACTTT.

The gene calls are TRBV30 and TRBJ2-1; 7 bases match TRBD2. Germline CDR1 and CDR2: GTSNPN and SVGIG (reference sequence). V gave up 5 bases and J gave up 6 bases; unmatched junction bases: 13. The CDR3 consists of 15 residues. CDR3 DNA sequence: TGTGCCTGGTGGGGCCGGGCGGGGGAAGTCAATGAGCAGTTCTTC. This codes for CAWWGRAGEVNEQFF.

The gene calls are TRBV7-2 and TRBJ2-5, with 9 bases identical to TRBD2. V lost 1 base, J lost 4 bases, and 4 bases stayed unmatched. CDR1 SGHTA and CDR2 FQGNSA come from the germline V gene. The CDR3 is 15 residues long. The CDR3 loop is CASSLVLAGRETQYF. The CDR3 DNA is TGTGCCAGCAGCTTAGTCCTAGCGGGAAGAGAGACCCAGTACTTC.

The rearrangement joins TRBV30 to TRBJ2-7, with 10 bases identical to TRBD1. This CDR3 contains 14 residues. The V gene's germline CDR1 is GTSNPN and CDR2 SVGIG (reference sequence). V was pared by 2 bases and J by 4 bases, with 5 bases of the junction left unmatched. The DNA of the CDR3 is TGTGCCTGGAGTTCGGACAGGGGGGCTTACGAGCAGTACTTC. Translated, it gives CAWSSDRGAYEQYF.

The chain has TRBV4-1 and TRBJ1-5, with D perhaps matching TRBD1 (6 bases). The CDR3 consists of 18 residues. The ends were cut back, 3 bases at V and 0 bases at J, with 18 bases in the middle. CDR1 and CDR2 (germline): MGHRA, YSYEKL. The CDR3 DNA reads TGCGCCAGCAGCCACAGCAGACGGGACACACTTAGCAATCAGCCCCAGCATTTT. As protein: CASSHSRRDTLSNQPQHF.

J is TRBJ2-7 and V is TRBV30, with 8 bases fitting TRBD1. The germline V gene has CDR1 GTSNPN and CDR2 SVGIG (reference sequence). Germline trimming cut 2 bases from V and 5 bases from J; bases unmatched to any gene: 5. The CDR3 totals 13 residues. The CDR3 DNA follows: TGTGCCTGGAGTACCCAGACAGGGGACGAGCAGTACTTC. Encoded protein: CAWSTQTGDEQYF.

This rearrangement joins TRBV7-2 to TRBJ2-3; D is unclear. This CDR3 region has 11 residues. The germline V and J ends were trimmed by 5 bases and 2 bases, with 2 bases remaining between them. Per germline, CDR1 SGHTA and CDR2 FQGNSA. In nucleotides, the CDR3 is TGTGCCAGCAGCGCCACAGATACGCAGTATTTT. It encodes CASSATDTQYF.

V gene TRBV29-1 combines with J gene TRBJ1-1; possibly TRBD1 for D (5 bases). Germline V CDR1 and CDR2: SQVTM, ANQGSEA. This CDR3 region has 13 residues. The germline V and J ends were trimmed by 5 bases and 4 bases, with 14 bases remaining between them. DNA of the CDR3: TGCAGCGTTATTGCAGGGCCGGCCACTGAAGCTTTCTTT. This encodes CSVIAGPATEAFF.

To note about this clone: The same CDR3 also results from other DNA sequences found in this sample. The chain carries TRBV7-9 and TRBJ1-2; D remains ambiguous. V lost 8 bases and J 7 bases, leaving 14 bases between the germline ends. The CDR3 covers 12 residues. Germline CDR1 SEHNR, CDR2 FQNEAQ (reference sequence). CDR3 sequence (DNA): TGTGCCAGCTCCCCCCACCTTGGTGGCTACACCTTC. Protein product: CASSPHLGGYTF.

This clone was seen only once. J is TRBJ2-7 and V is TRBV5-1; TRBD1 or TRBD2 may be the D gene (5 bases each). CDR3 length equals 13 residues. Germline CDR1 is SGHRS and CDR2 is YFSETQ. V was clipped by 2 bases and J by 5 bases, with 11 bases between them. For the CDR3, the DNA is TGCGCCAGCAGCTTAGAGGGGTTGGACGAGCAGTACTTC. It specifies CASSLEGLDEQYF.

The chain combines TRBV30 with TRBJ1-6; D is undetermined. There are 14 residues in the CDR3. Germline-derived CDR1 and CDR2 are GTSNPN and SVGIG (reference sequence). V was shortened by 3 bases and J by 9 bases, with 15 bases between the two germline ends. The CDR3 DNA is TGTGCCTGGAGCCCACCTCGACTAGTTTCACCCCTCCACTTT. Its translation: CAWSPPRLVSPLHF.

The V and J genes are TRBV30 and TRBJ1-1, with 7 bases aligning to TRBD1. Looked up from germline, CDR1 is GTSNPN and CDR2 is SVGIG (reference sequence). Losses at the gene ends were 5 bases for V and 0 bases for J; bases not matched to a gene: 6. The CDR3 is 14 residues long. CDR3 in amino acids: CAWGLQGMNTEAFF. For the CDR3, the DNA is TGTGCCTGGGGATTACAGGGGATGAACACTGAAGCTTTCTTT.

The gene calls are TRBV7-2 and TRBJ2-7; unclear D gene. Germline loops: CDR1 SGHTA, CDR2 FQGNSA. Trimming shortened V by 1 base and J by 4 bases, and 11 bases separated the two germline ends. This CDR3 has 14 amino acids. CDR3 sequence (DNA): TGTGCCAGCAGCTTAGAGGGCCCCCAATACGAGCAGTACTTC. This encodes CASSLEGPQYEQYF. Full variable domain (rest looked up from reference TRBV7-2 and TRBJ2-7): GAGVSQSPSNKVTEKGKDVELRCDPISGHTALYWYRQSLGQGLEFLIYFQGNSAPDKSGLPSDRFSAERTGGSVSTLTIQRTQQEDSAVYLCASSLEGPQYEQYFGPGTRLTVT.

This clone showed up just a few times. CDR3 region: CASSPRFYGYTF. CDR3 bases: TGTGCCAGCAGCCCTCGGTTCTATGGCTACACCTTC. The rearrangement uses TRBV7-9 and TRBJ1-2; D not resolved. V was shortened by 5 bases and J by 4 bases, with 8 bases between the two germline ends. Germline values: CDR1 SEHNR, CDR2 FQNEAQ (reference sequence). The CDR3 has 12 amino acids.

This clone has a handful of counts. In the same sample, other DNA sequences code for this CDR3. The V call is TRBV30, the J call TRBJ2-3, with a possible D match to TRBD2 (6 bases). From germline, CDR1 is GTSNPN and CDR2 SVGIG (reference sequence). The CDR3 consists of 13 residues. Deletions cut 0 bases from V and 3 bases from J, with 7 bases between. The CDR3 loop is CAWSVGGTDTQYF. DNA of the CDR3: TGTGCCTGGAGTGTCGGGGGAACAGATACGCAGTATTTT.

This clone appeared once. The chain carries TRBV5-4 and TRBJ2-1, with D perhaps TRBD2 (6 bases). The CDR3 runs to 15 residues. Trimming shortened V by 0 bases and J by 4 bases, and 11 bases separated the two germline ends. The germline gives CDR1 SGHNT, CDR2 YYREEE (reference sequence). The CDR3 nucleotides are TGTGCCAGCAGCTTGGAACTAGCTCGGTACAATGAGCAGTTCTTC. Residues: CASSLELARYNEQFF.

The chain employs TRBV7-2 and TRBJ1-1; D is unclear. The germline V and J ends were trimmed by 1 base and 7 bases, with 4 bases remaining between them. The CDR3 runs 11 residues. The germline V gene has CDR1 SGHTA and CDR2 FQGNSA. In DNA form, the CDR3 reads TGTGCCAGCAGCTTAGTCCATGAAGCTTTCTTT. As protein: CASSLVHEAFF.

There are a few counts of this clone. The CDR3 protein is CASSEAGYGYTF. The CDR3 nucleotides are TGTGCCAGCAGTGAAGCCGGGTATGGCTACACCTTC. The V call is TRBV2, the J call TRBJ1-2, with D unclear. The CDR3 has 12 amino acids. V shed 0 bases and J shed 5 bases, with 4 bases lying between them. Germline CDR1 is SNHLY and CDR2 is FYNNEI.

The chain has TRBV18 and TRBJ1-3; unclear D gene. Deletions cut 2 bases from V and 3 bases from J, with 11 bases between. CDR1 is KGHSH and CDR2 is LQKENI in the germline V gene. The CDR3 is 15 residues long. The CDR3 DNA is TGTGCCAGCTCACCAGACATCAGTCTTGGAAACACCATATATTTT. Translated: CASSPDISLGNTIYF.